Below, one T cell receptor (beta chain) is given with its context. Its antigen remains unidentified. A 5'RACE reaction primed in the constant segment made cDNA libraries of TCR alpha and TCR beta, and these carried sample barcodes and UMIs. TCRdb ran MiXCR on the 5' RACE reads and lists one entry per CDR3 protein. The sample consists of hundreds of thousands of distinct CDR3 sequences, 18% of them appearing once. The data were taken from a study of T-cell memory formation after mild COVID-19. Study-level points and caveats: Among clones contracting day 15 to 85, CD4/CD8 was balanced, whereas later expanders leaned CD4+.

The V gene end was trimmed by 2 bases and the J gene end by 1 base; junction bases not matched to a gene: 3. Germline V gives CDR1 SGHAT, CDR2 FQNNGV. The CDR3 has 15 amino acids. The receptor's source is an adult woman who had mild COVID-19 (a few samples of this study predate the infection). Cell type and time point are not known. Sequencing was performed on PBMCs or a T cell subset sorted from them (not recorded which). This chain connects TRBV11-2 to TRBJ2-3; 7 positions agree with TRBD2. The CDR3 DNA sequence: TGTGCCAGCAGCTTAATAACTAGCGGCACAGATACGCAGTATTTT. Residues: CASSLITSGTDTQYF.